The 30 T cell receptor beta chains in this list originate from one sample, sequenced in a study of blood T cell repertoires in COVID-19. Assay: immunoSEQ multiplex PCR; the TCRdb copy retains only in-frame clones and omits some. The data contain approximately 50,000 clones, roughly 92% of them singletons. Sequences were obtained from peripheral blood. These TCRs come from a man aged 45-60 years with active COVID-19.

The CDR3 reads CASSLAVREYYGYTF. DNA of the CDR3: TGTGCCAGCAGCTTGGCGGTCAGGGAATACTATGGCTACACCTTC. V gene TRBV5-4 combines with J gene TRBJ1-2; tentative D call: TRBD1 (5 bases). Germline CDR1 is SGHNT and CDR2 is YYREEE (reference sequence). The germline V and J ends were trimmed by 0 bases and 3 bases, with 12 bases remaining between them. The CDR3 length is 15 residues.

J is TRBJ1-3 and V is TRBV9; a weak D match, TRBD1 (5 bases). Germline CDR1 is SGDLS and CDR2 is YYNGEE. This CDR3 has 14 amino acids. Trimming shortened V by 5 bases and J by 1 base, and 10 bases separated the two germline ends. CDR3: CASRKGRSGNTIYF. The CDR3, as DNA: TGTGCCAGCAGGAAGGGGAGGTCTGGAAACACCATATATTTT. Full variable domain (remainder filled in from reference TRBV9 and TRBJ1-3): DSGVTQTPKHLITATGQRVTLRCSPRSGDLSVYWYQQSLDQGLQFLIQYYNGEERAKGNILERFSAQQFPDLHSELNLSSLELGDSALYFCASRKGRSGNTIYFGEGSWLTVV.

The V gene is TRBV18, the J gene TRBJ1-2, with D unresolved. Between the trimmed V and J ends, which lost 5 bases and 5 bases, there was a span of 18 bases. CDR3 size: 15 residues. CDR1 is KGHSH, CDR2 LQKENI, per germline. The CDR3 region is CASSSALDRTYGYTF. CDR3 DNA sequence: TGTGCCAGCTCATCTGCCCTAGACCGCACTTATGGCTACACCTTC.

In its sample, this clone was seen once. The CDR3 region has the DNA TGTGCCAGCAGCTTTGGGACAGAAATAAACTATGGCTACACCTTC. Amino acid sequence: CASSFGTEINYGYTF. The chain links TRBV5-6 to TRBJ1-2, with 7 bases aligning to TRBD1. V gave up 2 bases and J gave up 2 bases; unmatched junction bases: 6. The CDR3 runs to 15 residues. The germline V gene encodes CDR1 SGHDT and CDR2 YYEEEE.

The chain carries TRBV6-1 and TRBJ1-2, with D unresolved. The germline V and J ends were trimmed by 1 base and 0 bases, with 3 bases remaining between them. CDR3 length: 13 residues. CDR1 MNHNS and CDR2 SASEGT come from the germline V gene. In DNA, the CDR3 is TGTGCCAGCAGTGAAGTCACTAACTATGGCTACACCTTC. Its protein product is CASSEVTNYGYTF.

The chain joins TRBV5-6 to TRBJ1-6; 8 positions match TRBD1. With V trimmed by 0 bases and J by 7 bases, 6 bases remained unmatched. This CDR3 spans 16 amino acids. CDR1 is SGHDT and CDR2 is YYEEEE in the germline V gene. CDR3 nucleotides: TGTGCCAGCAGCTTGGCCGGGACAGGTATGAATTCACCCCTCCACTTT. This codes for CASSLAGTGMNSPLHF.

The rearrangement links TRBV6-4 to TRBJ2-1; 10 bases are a match to TRBD1. Germline lookup yields CDR1 MRHNA and CDR2 SNTAGT. The CDR3 is 14 amino acids. Losses at the gene ends were 4 bases for V and 9 bases for J; bases not matched to a gene: 6. The CDR3 sequence is CASSVGTGAGEQFF. CDR3 in DNA: TGTGCCAGCAGTGTAGGGACAGGGGCCGGTGAGCAGTTCTTC.

This chain connects TRBV3-1 (or the pseudogene TRBV3-2) to TRBJ1-6, with TRBD1 identical over 7 bases. Germline lookup yields CDR1 LGHDT and CDR2 YNNKEL (reference sequence). Germline trimming cut 3 bases from V and 10 bases from J; bases unmatched to any gene: 6. The CDR3 consists of 14 residues. The DNA of the CDR3 is TGTGCCAGCAGCCAGCCTGGACAGGCATCACCCCTCCACTTT. Translation: CASSQPGQASPLHF.

The genes are TRBV28 and TRBJ1-4; TRBD1 is a possible D gene (6 bases). Germline V gene lookup returns CDR1 MDHEN and CDR2 SYDVKM. This CDR3 contains 16 residues. V lost 6 bases and J lost 5, with 19 bases in between. The CDR3 loop is CASRPSPDRRNEKLFF. The CDR3 DNA sequence: TGTGCCAGCAGACCAAGTCCCGACAGGCGGAATGAAAAACTGTTTTTT.

The V call is TRBV7-7, the J call TRBJ1-3; 10 positions match TRBD1. The V gene's germline CDR1 is SSHAT and CDR2 FNYEAQ (reference sequence). The length of the CDR3 is 14 residues. CDR3 loop: CAGTGEPSGNTIYF. Written as DNA, the CDR3 is TGTGCTGGGACAGGGGAACCCTCTGGAAACACCATATATTTT.

V gene TRBV27 combines with J gene TRBJ2-3; the D is unclear. CDR1 is MNHEY, CDR2 SMNVEV, per germline (reference sequence). V shed 3 bases and J shed 0 bases, with 7 bases lying between them. The CDR3 is 14 amino acids. The CDR3 is CASSFHTSTDTQYF. CDR3 DNA sequence: TGTGCCAGCAGTTTCCATACTAGCACAGATACGCAGTATTTT.

The rearrangement links TRBV3-1 (or the pseudogene TRBV3-2) to TRBJ2-7, with 15 bases lining up with TRBD2. The CDR3 is made up of 19 amino acids. V shed 3 bases and J 0 bases; nucleotides not matched to a gene: 9. Per the germline V gene, CDR1 is LGHDT and CDR2 is YNNKEL (reference sequence). Here the CDR3 DNA reads TGTGCCAGCAGCCACTACGGGACTAGCGGGGGGCCTAGCTCCTACGAGCAGTACTTC. Translation: CASSHYGTSGGPSSYEQYF.

The chain has TRBV6-5 and TRBJ2-7; no reliable D call. Trimming cost V 8 bases and J 0 bases, with 8 bases left between them. CDR1 and CDR2 (germline): MNHEY, SVGAGI. The CDR3 loop spans 12 amino acids. The CDR3 DNA follows: TGTGCCAGCCAGCAGGTCTCCTACGAGCAGTACTTC. Translating gives CASQQVSYEQYF.

J is TRBJ1-2 and V is TRBV14; 8 bases line up with TRBD1. From germline, CDR1 is SGHDN and CDR2 FVKESK. The CDR3 is made up of 14 amino acids. J was trimmed by 4 bases and V by 4 bases; bases with no gene match: 5. The CDR3 is CASSRTGYLYGYTF. In DNA, the CDR3 is TGTGCCAGCAGCCGGACAGGGTACCTCTATGGCTACACCTTC.

This chain links TRBV4-1 with TRBJ1-4; 9 bases fit TRBD1. The CDR3 has 17 residues. The V segment lost 0 bases and the J segment 7 bases; nucleotides outside the gene matches: 9. CDR1 and CDR2 from the germline V gene are MGHRA and YSYEKL. CDR3: CASSQDPARQGGEKLFF. The CDR3 nucleotides are TGCGCCAGCAGCCAAGATCCCGCCCGACAGGGGGGTGAAAAACTGTTTTTT.

The chain recombines TRBV6-5 with TRBJ1-1; 11 positions match TRBD1. This CDR3 is 14 amino acids long. The germline CDR1 and CDR2 sequences are MNHEY and SVGAGI. J gave up 5 bases and V 8 bases, and 7 bases lay outside the gene matches. The CDR3 sequence is CASGDRGSVTEAFF. CDR3 DNA: TGTGCCAGCGGGGACAGGGGGTCGGTAACTGAAGCTTTCTTT.

The chain uses TRBV6-1 and TRBJ2-1; D ambiguous. Deletions cut 0 bases from V and 7 bases from J, with 4 bases between. Germline V gene lookup returns CDR1 MNHNS and CDR2 SASEGT. The CDR3 has 12 amino acids. CDR3 DNA sequence: TGTGCCAGCAGTGAAGCCCAAAATGAGCAGTTCTTC. Residues: CASSEAQNEQFF.

The rearrangement joins TRBV19 to TRBJ1-5; tentatively, D is TRBD1 (6 bases). CDR3 size: 12 residues. Germline assignment: CDR1 LNHDA and CDR2 SQIVND (reference sequence). Trimming left V 5 bases short and J 4 bases short, with 6 bases between. CDR3 coding DNA: TGTGCCAGTAGTGACAGGAATCAGCCCCAGCATTTT. Its translation: CASSDRNQPQHF.

This clone has just a few counts. This chain joins TRBV5-6 and TRBJ2-1; the D is unclear. Trimming stripped 3 bases from V and 4 bases from J, with 17 bases between. The CDR3 consists of 16 residues. The germline V gene has CDR1 SGHDT and CDR2 YYEEEE. The CDR3 coding sequence is TGTGCCAGCAGCTCAACCGTGACCCCCGGGTACAATGAGCAGTTCTTC. Protein product: CASSSTVTPGYNEQFF.

The V gene is TRBV19, the J gene TRBJ2-5; D call uncertain. The V and J ends lost 4 bases and 0 bases respectively, with 12 bases between them. The V gene's germline CDR1 is LNHDA and CDR2 SQIVND (reference sequence). This CDR3 comprises 15 residues. This chain's CDR3 is CASSRSRRYQETQYF. For the CDR3, the DNA is TGTGCCAGTAGTAGGAGCCGGCGATACCAAGAGACCCAGTACTTC.

V usage is TRBV7-9 and J usage is TRBJ2-3; TRBD1 aligns across 7 bases. From germline, CDR1 is SEHNR and CDR2 FQNEAQ (reference sequence). The trim removed 0 bases at V and 0 bases at J, leaving 6 bases unmatched. This CDR3 region has 17 residues. This CDR3 reads CASSLAGWDSSTDTQYF. The CDR3 DNA is TGTGCCAGCAGCTTAGCGGGATGGGACAGCAGCACAGATACGCAGTATTTT.

The J gene is TRBJ1-1, the V gene TRBV28; D may be TRBD1 (5 bases). Trimming removed 7 bases from V and 4 bases from J, with 22 bases in between. Germline CDR1 is MDHEN and CDR2 is SYDVKM. This CDR3 contains 16 residues. This chain's CDR3 is CASTGGGPPGGTEAFF. The CDR3 DNA sequence: TGTGCCAGCACTGGGGGGGGACCCCCCGGCGGCACTGAAGCTTTCTTT.

CDR3 loop: CASSLGQFSGNTIYF. The CDR3 coding sequence is TGCGCCAGCAGCTTGGGACAGTTCTCTGGAAACACCATATATTTT. The chain combines TRBV5-1 with TRBJ1-3, with a possible D match to TRBD1 (5 bases). Germline V gene sequence: CDR1 SGHRS, CDR2 YFSETQ. The germline V and J ends were trimmed by 0 bases and 0 bases, with 7 bases remaining between them. CDR3 size: 15 residues.

The chain joins TRBV7-3 to TRBJ1-2, with 7 bases identical to TRBD1. The V gene end was trimmed by 5 bases and the J gene end by 2 bases; junction bases not matched to a gene: 8. The CDR3 has 15 amino acids. In germline, CDR1 is SGHTA, CDR2 FQGTGA. CDR3 bases: TGTGCCAGCAGCCCCGGGACAGCCGGCAACTATGGCTACACCTTC. Translation: CASSPGTAGNYGYTF.

The rearrangement links TRBV6-5 to TRBJ2-7, with 8 positions matching TRBD2. The CDR3 is made up of 13 amino acids. Germline V CDR1 and CDR2: MNHEY, SVGAGI. Germline trimming cut 6 bases from V and 0 bases from J; bases unmatched to any gene: 1. As DNA, the CDR3 is TGTGCCAGCAGGAGCGGGAGCTCCTACGAGCAGTACTTC. It translates to CASRSGSSYEQYF.

The chain combines TRBV28 with TRBJ1-2, with D tentatively TRBD1 (5 bases). The CDR3 contains 14 residues. The V end was cut by 5 bases, the J end by 1 base, with 11 bases between. Germline assignment: CDR1 MDHEN and CDR2 SYDVKM. The CDR3 DNA sequence: TGTGCCAGCAGTGGGGCAGCCATTAACTATGGCTACACCTTC. Translated, it gives CASSGAAINYGYTF.

The V and J genes are TRBV7-2 and TRBJ2-2; 10 nucleotides align to TRBD2. The CDR3 is 15 amino acids. The germline V gene encodes CDR1 SGHTA and CDR2 FQGNSA. Trimming took 5 bases from V and 6 from J; bases not matched to a gene: 6. The CDR3 sequence: CASSESGTSAGELFF. CDR3 in DNA: TGTGCCAGCAGCGAGTCCGGGACTAGCGCCGGGGAGCTGTTTTTT.

This chain uses TRBV10-2 with TRBJ2-4; 10 nucleotides align to TRBD2. The CDR3 has 14 residues. V was pared by 2 bases and J by 10 bases, with 5 bases of the junction left unmatched. Germline V lookup: CDR1 WSHSY, CDR2 SAAADI. The CDR3 spells CASSEVAGGTIQYF. CDR3 sequence (DNA): TGCGCCAGCAGTGAGGTAGCGGGAGGAACTATTCAGTACTTC.

This rearrangement joins TRBV27 to TRBJ1-5; 8 nucleotides match TRBD1. V shed 6 bases, J shed 7 bases, and the junction held 11 bases outside the gene matches. Germline V gene lookup returns CDR1 MNHEY and CDR2 SMNVEV (reference sequence). The CDR3 runs to 15 residues. In nucleotides, the CDR3 is TGTGCCAGCAGCCCCGGGACAGGTCCAAAGCAGCCCCAGCATTTT. This encodes CASSPGTGPKQPQHF.

The genes are TRBV12-3 or TRBV12-4 and TRBJ1-6; 7 bases align to TRBD1. With V trimmed by 4 bases and J by 9 bases, 3 bases remained unmatched. This CDR3 is built from 13 residues. Written as DNA, the CDR3 is TGTGCCAGCAGTTCAGGGGGTCTTTCACCCCTCCACTTT. Encoded protein: CASSSGGLSPLHF.